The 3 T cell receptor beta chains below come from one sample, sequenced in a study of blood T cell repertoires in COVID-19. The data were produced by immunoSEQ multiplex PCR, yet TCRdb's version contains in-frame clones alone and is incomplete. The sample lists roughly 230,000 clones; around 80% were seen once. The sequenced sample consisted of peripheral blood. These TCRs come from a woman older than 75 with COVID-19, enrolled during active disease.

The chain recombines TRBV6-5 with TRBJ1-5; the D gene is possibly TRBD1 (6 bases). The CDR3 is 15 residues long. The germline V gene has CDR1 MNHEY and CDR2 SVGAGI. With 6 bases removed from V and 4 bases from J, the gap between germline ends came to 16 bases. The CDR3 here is CASRKDGTNNQPQHF. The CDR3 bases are TGTGCCAGCAGGAAAGACGGGACAAATAATCAGCCCCAGCATTTT.

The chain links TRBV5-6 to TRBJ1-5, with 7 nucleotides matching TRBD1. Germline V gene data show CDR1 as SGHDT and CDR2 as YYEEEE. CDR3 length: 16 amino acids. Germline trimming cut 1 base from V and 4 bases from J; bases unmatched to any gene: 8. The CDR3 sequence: CASSLYGQEQNQPQHF. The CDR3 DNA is TGTGCCAGCAGCTTGTATGGACAGGAGCAGAATCAGCCCCAGCATTTT.

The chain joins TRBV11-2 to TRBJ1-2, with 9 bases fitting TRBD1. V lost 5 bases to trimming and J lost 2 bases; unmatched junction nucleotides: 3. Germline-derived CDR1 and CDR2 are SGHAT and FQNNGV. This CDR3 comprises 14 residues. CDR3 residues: CASSGTGRNYGYTF. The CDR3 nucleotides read TGTGCCAGCAGCGGGACAGGGCGCAACTATGGCTACACCTTC.